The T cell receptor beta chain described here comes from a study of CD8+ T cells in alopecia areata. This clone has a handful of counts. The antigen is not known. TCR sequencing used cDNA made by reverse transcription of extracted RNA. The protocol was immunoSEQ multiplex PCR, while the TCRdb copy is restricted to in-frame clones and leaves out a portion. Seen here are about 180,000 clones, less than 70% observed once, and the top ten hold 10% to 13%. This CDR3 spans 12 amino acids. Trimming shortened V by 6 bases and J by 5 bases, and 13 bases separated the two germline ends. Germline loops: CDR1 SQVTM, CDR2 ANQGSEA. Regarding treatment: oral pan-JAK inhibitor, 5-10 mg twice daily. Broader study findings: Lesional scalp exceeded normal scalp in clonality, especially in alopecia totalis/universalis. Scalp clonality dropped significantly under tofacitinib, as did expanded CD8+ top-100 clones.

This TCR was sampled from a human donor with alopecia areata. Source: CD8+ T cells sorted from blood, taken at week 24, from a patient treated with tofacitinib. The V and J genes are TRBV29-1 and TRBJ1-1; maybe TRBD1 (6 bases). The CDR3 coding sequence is TGCAGCGTAATACAGGGAGGGACTGAAGCTTTCTTT. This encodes CSVIQGGTEAFF.